This is a list of T cell receptor beta chains from one sample in a study of blood T cell repertoires in COVID-19. Libraries were prepared by immunoSEQ multiplex PCR; TCRdb keeps only in-frame clonotypes and omits some of them. Among around 270,000 clones listed, more than 85% were seen once. The material sequenced was peripheral blood. These receptors all stem from a man aged 35 to 55 with acute or convalescent COVID-19. Each CDR3 is given with its conserved first and last residue. The D gene is left open where the match is weak.

d_gene,v_gene,len,j_gene,CDR3nt,CDR3aa
TRBD1,TRBV2,13,TRBJ1-1,TGTGCCACCAAGGGACAGACGAACACTGAAGCTTTCTTT,CATKGQTNTEAFF
TRBD1,TRBV7-8,15,TRBJ1-2,TGTGCCAGCAGCTTTGGACAGGGAAATATCTATGGCTACACCTTC,CASSFGQGNIYGYTF
.,TRBV7-8,14,TRBJ2-7,TGTGCCAGCACATCCGACAGGAGCTCCTACGAGCAGTACTTC,CASTSDRSSYEQYF
.,TRBV6-5,13,TRBJ1-3,TGTGCCAGCAAGCTCCCCGGGGGAAGCACCATATATTTT,CASKLPGGSTIYF
.,TRBV2,13,TRBJ2-6,TGTGCCAGAGGGGGCTCTGGGGCCAACGTCCTGACTTTC,CARGGSGANVLTF
.,TRBV18,14,TRBJ2-2,TGTGCCAGCTCAAACCGGGAGCTCACCGGGGAGCTGTTTTTT,CASSNRELTGELFF
TRBD1,TRBV27,13,TRBJ2-7,TGTGCCAGCAGTCCGGGACAGGCTTACGAGCAGTACTTC,CASSPGQAYEQYF
.,TRBV7-8,16,TRBJ2-2,TGTGCCAGCAGCCCCCGGGGTAGCCGGAACACCGGGGAGCTGTTTTTT,CASSPRGSRNTGELFF
.,TRBV19,15,TRBJ2-7,TGTGCCAGTAGTAGACAGGACTTGAGCTCCTACGAGCAGTACTTC,CASSRQDLSSYEQYF
.,TRBV12-5,16,TRBJ1-1,TGTGCTAGTGCCCCCCCGCTCGGGGGGGGAAACACTGAAGCTTTCTTT,CASAPPLGGGNTEAFF
.,TRBV12-3/TRBV12-4,11,TRBJ2-1,TGTGCCAGCAGTCTACCCAATGAGCAGTTCTTC,CASSLPNEQFF
.,TRBV24-1,13,TRBJ2-3,TGTGCCACCCGGTCGGGATTTACAGATACGCAGTATTTT,CATRSGFTDTQYF
.,TRBV4-2,15,TRBJ2-1,TGTGCCAGCAGCCAAGCTAGTACAAAGGTCAATGAGCAGTTCTTC,CASSQASTKVNEQFF
TRBD1,TRBV6-1,15,TRBJ1-3,TGTGCCAGCAGTGAAAGACAGGGGGTTGGAAACACCATATATTTT,CASSERQGVGNTIYF